This TCR beta chain was obtained from a study of blood T cell repertoires in COVID-19 (dated by TCRdb to the early 2020s). For the wider study: Samples covering the acute and convalescent phases of COVID-19 were provided by collaborators in the United States, Italy and Spain. Where available, HLA class I and class II types were taken from metadata supplied by the sample provider and were not determined by assay-based typing. Samples were obtained from the ongoing ImmuneRACE study (first 160 participants) and from about 1,300 subjects provided by 6 global collaborators. The repertoires were released in a freely available public database intended as a resource for research on the immune response to SARS-CoV-2. The sample metadata nearly always contained a de-identified subject ID, COVID-19 status, age in years and sex. The material from the prospective study consisted of cDNA or gDNA derived from T cells, B-cell-depleted T cells, or PBMCs. Subjects who had been exposed to COVID-19, were actively infected with it, or had recovered from it provided the deeply sampled blood TCRbeta repertoires that made up the dataset. Points the paper makes about the study in general: How much clinical and demographic metadata was included differed by source and by participant, and the metadata was provided uncurated.

Samples from volunteer blood donors who had recovered from COVID-19 were contributed by a second Seattle source. Collaborating institutions collected whole blood in K2EDTA tubes following their own protocols. For TCRbeta analysis, collaborators shipped samples in one of three forms: frozen whole blood, isolated PBMCs, or DNA extracted from either of those sample types. The immunoSEQ Assay, a bias-controlled multiplex PCR, was used to amplify TCRbeta CDR3 regions from genomic DNA. Processing in the source paper ran as follows. Nucleated cell counts per sample were estimated from amplification of reference gene primers within the assay. To quantify the absolute abundance of each unique TCRbeta CDR3 rearrangement, sequence reads were collapsed and filtered. For each sample, productive Simpson clonality was calculated by taking the square root of Simpson's diversity index across productive rearrangements. TCRdb limited this immuneACCESS table to in-frame rearrangements with V and J called. A share of clones is missing; checked studies link under half to unresolved V genes, and the rest is unexplained. The V and J calls and the clone size are those of that table, but D and trimming were determined from the DNA. The sample yields about 300,000 clones; around 90% were counted once. Of the sample, 6.4% is held by the ten largest clones.

A note on this clone: The clone's antigen remains unknown. Per-nucleotide qualities are absent, and no much larger clonotype sits a single base away.

The CDR3 covers 16 residues, taking in both the cysteine and the phenylalanine. Only the CDR3 DNA is retained, 48 bases long and in frame from the first base. V is cut back by 0 bases and J by 2 bases, with 5 bases in the junction unmatched. The germline V gene supplies CDR1 MGHRA and CDR2 YSYEKL. This chain joins TRBV4-1 to TRBJ2-7; TRBD2 fits 9 bases in the junction. The clonotype originates from a man aged 18 to 35 who had recovered from COVID-19. The sequenced sample consisted of peripheral blood. The nucleotide sequence is given as TGCGCCAGCAGCCAAGATCTAGCTAGCGGGACCTACGAGCAGTACTTC. The resulting protein is CASSQDLASGTYEQYF.